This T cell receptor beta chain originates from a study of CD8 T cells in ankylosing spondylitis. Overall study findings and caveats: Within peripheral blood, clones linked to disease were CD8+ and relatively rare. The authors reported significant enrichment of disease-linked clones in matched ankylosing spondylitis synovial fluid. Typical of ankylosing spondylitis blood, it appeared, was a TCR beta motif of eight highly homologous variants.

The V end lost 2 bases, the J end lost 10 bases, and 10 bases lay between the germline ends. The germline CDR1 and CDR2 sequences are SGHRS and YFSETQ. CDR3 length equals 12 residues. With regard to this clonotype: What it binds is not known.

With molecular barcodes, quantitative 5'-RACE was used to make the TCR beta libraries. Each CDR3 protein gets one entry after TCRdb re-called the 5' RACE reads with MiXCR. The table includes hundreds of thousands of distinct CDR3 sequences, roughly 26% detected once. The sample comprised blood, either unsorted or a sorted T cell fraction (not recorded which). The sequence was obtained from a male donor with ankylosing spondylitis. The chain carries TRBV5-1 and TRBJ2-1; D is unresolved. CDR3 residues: CASSFNKGEQFF. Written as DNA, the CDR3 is TGCGCCAGCAGCTTTAACAAGGGAGAGCAGTTCTTC.